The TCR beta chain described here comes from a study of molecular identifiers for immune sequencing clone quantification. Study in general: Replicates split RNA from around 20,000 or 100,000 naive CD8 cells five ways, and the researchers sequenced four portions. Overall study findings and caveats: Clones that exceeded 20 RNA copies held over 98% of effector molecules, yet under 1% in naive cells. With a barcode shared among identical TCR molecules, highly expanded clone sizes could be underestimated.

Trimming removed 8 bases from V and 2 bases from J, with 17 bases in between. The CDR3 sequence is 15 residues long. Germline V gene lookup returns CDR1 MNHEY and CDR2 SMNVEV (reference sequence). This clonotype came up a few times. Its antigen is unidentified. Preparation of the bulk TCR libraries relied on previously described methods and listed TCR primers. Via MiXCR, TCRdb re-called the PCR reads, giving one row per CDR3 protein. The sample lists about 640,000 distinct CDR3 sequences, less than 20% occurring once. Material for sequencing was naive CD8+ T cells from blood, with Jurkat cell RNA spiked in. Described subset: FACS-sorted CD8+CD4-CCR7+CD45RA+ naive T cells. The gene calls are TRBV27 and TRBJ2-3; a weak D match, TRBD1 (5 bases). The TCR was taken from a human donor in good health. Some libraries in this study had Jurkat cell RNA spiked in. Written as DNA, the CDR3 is TGTGCCAGCCGCCCTCTATTAGGGGACACAGATACGCAGTATTTT. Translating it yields CASRPLLGDTDTQYF.